Sequencing of this TCR beta chain was carried out in a study of T cell responses to AZD1222 COVID-19 vaccine. Germline CDR1 LNHDA, CDR2 SQIVND (reference sequence). The CDR3 is made up of 14 amino acids. V lost 5 bases to trimming and J lost 5 bases, with 13 bases between them. Sequencing used immunoSEQ multiplex PCR; TCRdb keeps in-frame clones, though not all of them. This repertoire shows roughly 140,000 clones, roughly 88% found once; its top ten account for more than 12%. The sequence came from an adult in good health. The V and J genes are TRBV19 and TRBJ2-1; the D gene is possibly TRBD1 (6 bases). The specimen was peripheral blood, collected on day 0 of AZD1222 vaccination. CDR3 coding DNA: TGTGCCAGTAGTTTCGTGCCAGGGGACAATGAGCAGTTCTTC. It specifies CASSFVPGDNEQFF.